Reported below is one T cell receptor beta chain. The data originate from a study of blood T cells in healthy people across ages. The CDR3 length is 15 residues. A second roughly 6 to 12 cycle PCR used barcoded and J-beta primers. TCRdb passed the 5' RACE reads through MiXCR, listing each CDR3 protein once. Of 1.5 million to 2 million distinct CDR3 sequences listed, 28% were seen once; the top ten hold about 7.7%. Source material: blood. The sequence came from a woman in her twenties or thirties in good health. The rearrangement links TRBV12-3 or TRBV12-4 to TRBJ2-5; D possibly matches TRBD1 or TRBD2 (5 bases each). Gene TRBJ2-7 matches the end of the DNA better, so the J call may be wrong. The CDR3 spells CASSLTRGDPYEQYF. In nucleotides, the CDR3 is TGTGCCAGCAGCCTGACTCGAGGGGACCCTTACGAGCAGTACTTC.